This TCR beta chain was retrieved from a study of cytomegalovirus exposure and HLA in healthy donors (dated by TCRdb to the late 2010s). Some background on the complete study: A later analysis indicated that the roughly 120 validation repertoires were generated on the platform also employed for the approximately 700 repertoires of the first cohort. The study was designed to test whether signatures of past pathogen exposure could be identified by cataloging public T cell receptors. In addition to the first cohort of around 670 subjects, a separate validation cohort of 120 different subjects was used. To predict cytomegalovirus infection status, the study brought together high-throughput TCR immunosequencing, statistical association of individual TCRs with disease status, and machine learning.

The research as a whole found: In vitro tests confirmed that a few of the cytomegalovirus-associated TCR beta chains recognize cytomegalovirus antigens. A total of some 180 TCR beta chains were listed by the study as associated with cytomegalovirus. In a later analysis, TCRs clustered in the first cohort were found to also tend to co-occur in the roughly 130 validation repertoires, with 94% of cluster scores above 0. The validation cohort had no HLA typing available for a later analysis, so co-occurrence within that cohort was assessed over all 120 or so repertoires. The authors suggested that the approach could potentially be extended to other disease states and immunological phenotypes. Across donors, most TCR sequences were observed very rarely, whereas some public TCRs were present in many individuals. The classifier was reported to diagnose cytomegalovirus status with high specificity and sensitivity in both the original cohort and the validation cohort.

Separate from the approximately 700-subject first cohort, the validation cohort of 95 to 150 subjects was the group to which the donors belonged. Preparation of the library involved the immunoSEQ multiplex PCR assay. Turning to the authors' computational methods: A statistical classification framework was built to diagnose cytomegalovirus status from the catalog of TCR beta chain sequences. Drawn from immuneACCESS, this table holds only the in-frame rearrangements with V and J called that TCRdb kept. Clones are partly lost; checked studies trace under half to an unresolved V gene and leave the rest unexplained. V, J and clone size reflect that table, while D and trimming were determined from the DNA. This sample lists fewer than 120,000 clones; over 75% were detected once. The ten largest make up roughly 1.4% of the sample. As regards this clone: Its antigen has not been determined. No clone much larger than this one lies a single base away; base qualities are absent.

Clipping removes 4 bases from V and 4 bases from J, with 7 as the unmatched junction base count. The germline V gene yields MGHRA for CDR1 and YSYEKL for CDR2. The CDR3 numbers 15 residues from cysteine through phenylalanine. Here the CDR3 DNA is all that survives: 45 bases in frame from base 1. The sequence was collected from a woman aged 25-40 years in good health and CMV-seropositive. Sequences were obtained from PBMCs. Recombination joined TRBV4-1 with TRBJ1-3; a stretch of 7 junction bases matches TRBD1. The nucleotide sequence reads as follows: TGCGCCAGCAGCCGGGGATGGACAGGCGGAAACACCATATATTTT. This sequence encodes CASSRGWTGGNTIYF.